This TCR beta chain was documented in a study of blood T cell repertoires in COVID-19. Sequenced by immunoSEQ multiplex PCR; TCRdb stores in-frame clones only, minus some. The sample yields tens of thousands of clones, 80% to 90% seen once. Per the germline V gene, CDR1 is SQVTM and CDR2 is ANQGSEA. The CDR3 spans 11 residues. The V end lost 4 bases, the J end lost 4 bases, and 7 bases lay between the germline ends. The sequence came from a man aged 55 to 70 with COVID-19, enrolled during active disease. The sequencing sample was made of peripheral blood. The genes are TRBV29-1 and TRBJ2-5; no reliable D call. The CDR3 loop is CSVVVGETQYF. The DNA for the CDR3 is TGCAGCGTTGTGGTCGGAGAGACCCAGTACTTC.